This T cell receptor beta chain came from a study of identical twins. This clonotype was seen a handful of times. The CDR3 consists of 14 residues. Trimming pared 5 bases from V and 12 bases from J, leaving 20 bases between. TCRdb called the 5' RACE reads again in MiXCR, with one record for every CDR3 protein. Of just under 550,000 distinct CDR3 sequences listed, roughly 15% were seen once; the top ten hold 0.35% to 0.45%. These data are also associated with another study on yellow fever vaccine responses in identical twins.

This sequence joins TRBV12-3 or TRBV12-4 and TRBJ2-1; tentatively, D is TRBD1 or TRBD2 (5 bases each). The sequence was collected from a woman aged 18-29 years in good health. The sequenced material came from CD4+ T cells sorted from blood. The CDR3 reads CASSIQTTAVRQFF. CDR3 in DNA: TGTGCCAGCAGTATTCAGACGACAGCGGTGAGGCAGTTCTTC.